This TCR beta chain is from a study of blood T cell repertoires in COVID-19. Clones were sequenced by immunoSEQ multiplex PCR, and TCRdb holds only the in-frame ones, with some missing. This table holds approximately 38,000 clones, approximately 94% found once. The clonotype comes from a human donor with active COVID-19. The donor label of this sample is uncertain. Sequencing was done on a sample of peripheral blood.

The CDR3 spells CATSDPGTGSYEQYF. The CDR3 nucleotides are TGTGCCACCAGTGACCCCGGGACAGGATCCTACGAGCAGTACTTC. This chain connects TRBV24-1 to TRBJ2-7; TRBD1 aligns across 8 bases. The junction had 5 bases not matched to a gene; V was cut back by 4 bases and J by 1 base. CDR3 size: 15 residues. Germline loops: CDR1 KGHDR, CDR2 SFDVKD.